This T cell receptor beta chain was sequenced for a study of T cell changes during pregnancy in multiple sclerosis. Some clones are missing from TCRdb's copy, which holds only in-frame ones; the method was immunoSEQ multiplex PCR. The top ten hold about 0.5% of the sample, which has some 37,000 clones, about 88% seen once. This CDR3 has 14 amino acids. Germline values: CDR1 SNHLY, CDR2 FYNNEI. With 5 bases removed from V and 0 bases from J, the gap between germline ends came to 8 bases. This clone occurred once. The source of this sequence is a female donor with multiple sclerosis, enrolled in a pregnancy study. Here the sequenced sample was CD4+ T cells from peripheral blood mononuclear cells, taken in the first trimester of pregnancy. The chain uses TRBV2 and TRBJ1-3; D unresolved. CDR3 protein: CASSPGSSGNTIYF. CDR3 bases: TGTGCCAGCAGTCCCGGGAGCTCTGGAAACACCATATATTTT.